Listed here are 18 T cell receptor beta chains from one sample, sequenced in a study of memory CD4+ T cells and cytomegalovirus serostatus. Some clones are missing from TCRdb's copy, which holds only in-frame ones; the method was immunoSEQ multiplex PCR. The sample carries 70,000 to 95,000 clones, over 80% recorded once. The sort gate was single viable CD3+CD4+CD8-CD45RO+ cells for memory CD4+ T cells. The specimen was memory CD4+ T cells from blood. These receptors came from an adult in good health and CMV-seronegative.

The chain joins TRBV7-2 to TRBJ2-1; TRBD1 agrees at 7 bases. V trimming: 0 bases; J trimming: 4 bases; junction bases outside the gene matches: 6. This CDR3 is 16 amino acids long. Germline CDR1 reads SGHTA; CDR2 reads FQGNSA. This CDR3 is CASSLAGDSLYNEQFF. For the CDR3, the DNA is TGTGCCAGCAGCTTAGCTGGGGACAGTCTATACAATGAGCAGTTCTTC.

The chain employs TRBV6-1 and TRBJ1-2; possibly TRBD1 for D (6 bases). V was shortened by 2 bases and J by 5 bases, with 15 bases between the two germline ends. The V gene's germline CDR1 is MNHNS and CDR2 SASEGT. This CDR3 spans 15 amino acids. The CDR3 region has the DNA TGTGCCAGCAGTGAATCAACAGGGATCTTTTATGGCTACACCTTC. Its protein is CASSESTGIFYGYTF.

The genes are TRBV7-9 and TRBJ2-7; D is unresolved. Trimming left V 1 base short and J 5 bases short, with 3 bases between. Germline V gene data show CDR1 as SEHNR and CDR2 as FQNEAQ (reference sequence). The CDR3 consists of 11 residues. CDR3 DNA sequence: TGTGCCAGCAGCTTAGTCAACGAGCAGTACTTC. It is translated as CASSLVNEQYF.

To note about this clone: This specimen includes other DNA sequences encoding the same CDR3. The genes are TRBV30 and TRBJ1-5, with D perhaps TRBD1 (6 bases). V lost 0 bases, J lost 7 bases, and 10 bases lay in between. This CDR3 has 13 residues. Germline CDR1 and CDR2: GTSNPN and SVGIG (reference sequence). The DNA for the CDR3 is TGTGCCTGGAGTGTAACAGGGAACCAGCCCCAGCATTTT. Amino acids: CAWSVTGNQPQHF.

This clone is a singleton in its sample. The CDR3 DNA is TGCGCCAGCAGCTTGGCCCTCGTACCGGGACAGGGCGGCTATGGCTACACCTTC. As protein: CASSLALVPGQGGYGYTF. V and J are TRBV5-1 and TRBJ1-2, with 9 bases fitting TRBD1. Germline lookup yields CDR1 SGHRS and CDR2 YFSETQ. This CDR3 comprises 18 residues. Unmatched junction bases numbered 13, after V lost 0 bases and J lost 4 bases. The variable domain in full, with the rest retrieved from reference TRBV5-1 and TRBJ1-2, is KAGVTQTPRYLIKTRGQQVTLSCSPISGHRSVSWYQQTPGQGLQFLFEYFSETQRNKGNFPGRFSGRQFSNSRSEMNVSTLELGDSALYLCASSLALVPGQGGYGYTFGSGTRLTVV.

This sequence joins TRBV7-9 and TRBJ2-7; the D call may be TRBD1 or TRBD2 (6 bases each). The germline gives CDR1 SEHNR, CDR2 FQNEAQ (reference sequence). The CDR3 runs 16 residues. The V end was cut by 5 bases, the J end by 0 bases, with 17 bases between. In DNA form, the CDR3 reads TGTGCCAGCAGCGATTGGGGGGCAGCGAGCTCCTACGAGCAGTACTTC. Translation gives CASSDWGAASSYEQYF.

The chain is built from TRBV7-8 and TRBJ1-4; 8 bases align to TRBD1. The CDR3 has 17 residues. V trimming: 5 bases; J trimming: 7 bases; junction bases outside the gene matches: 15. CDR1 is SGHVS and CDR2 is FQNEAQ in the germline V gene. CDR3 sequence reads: CASSPRTGNRLGEKLFF. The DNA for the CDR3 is TGTGCCAGCAGCCCACGGACAGGGAACCGTCTAGGTGAAAAACTGTTTTTT.

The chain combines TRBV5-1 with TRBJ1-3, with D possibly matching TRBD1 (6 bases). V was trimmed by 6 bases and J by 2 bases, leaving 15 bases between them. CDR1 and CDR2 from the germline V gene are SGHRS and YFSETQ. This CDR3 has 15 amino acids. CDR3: CASKETGTAGNTIYF. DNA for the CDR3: TGCGCCAGCAAGGAGACAGGTACGGCTGGAAACACCATATATTTT.

CDR3 residues: CSVEGGISDTQYF. The CDR3 DNA follows: TGCAGCGTTGAAGGGGGAATATCAGATACGCAGTATTTT. V and J are TRBV29-1 and TRBJ2-3, with D unresolved. CDR1 and CDR2 (germline): SQVTM, ANQGSEA. This CDR3 spans 13 amino acids. The V and J ends lost 1 base and 4 bases respectively, with 9 bases between them.

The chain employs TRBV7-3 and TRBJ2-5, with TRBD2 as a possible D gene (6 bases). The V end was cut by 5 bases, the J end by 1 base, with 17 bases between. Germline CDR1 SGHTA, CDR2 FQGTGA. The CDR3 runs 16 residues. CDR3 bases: TGTGCCAGCAGCCCCGGGGTGGGGGGTCTCCAAGAGACCCAGTACTTC. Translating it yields CASSPGVGGLQETQYF.

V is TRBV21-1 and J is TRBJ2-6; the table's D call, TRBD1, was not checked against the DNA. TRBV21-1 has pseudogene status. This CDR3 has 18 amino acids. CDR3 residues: CASSKGRDRSSGANVLTF. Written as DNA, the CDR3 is TGTGCCAGCAGCAAAGGTCGGGACAGAAGCTCTGGGGCCAACGTCCTGACTTTC.

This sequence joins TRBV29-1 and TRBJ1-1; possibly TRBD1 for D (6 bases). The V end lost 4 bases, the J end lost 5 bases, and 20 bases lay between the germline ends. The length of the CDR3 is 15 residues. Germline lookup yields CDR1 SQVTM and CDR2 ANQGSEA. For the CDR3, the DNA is TGCAGCGTTGCTTCCCGTTACAGGGTTAGAACTGAAGCTTTCTTT. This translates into CSVASRYRVRTEAFF.

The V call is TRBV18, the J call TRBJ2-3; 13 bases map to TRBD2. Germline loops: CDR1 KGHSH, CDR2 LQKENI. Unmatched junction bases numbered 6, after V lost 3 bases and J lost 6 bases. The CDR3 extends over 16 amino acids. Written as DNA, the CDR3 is TGTGCCAGCTCACCCCTACTAGCGGGGGGGACCGATACGCAGTATTTT. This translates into CASSPLLAGGTDTQYF.

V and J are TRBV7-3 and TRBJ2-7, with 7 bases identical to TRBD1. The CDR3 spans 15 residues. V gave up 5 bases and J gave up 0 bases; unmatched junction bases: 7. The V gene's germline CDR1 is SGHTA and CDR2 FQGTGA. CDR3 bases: TGTGCCAGCAGCCCTGGGGACAGTAGCTCCTACGAGCAGTACTTC. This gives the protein CASSPGDSSSYEQYF.

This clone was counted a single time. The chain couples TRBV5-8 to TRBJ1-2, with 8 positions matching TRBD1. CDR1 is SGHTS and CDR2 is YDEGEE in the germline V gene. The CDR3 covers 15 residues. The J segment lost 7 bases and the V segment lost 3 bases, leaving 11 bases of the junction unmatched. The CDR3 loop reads CASSSAQGAIRGYTF. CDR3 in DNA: TGTGCCAGCAGCTCCGCCCAGGGGGCGATCCGTGGCTACACCTTC.

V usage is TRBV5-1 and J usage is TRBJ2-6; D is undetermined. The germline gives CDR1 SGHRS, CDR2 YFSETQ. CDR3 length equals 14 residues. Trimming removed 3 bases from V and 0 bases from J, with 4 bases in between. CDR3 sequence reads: CASSSFSGANVLTF. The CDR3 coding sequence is TGCGCCAGCAGCTCGTTCTCTGGGGCCAACGTCCTGACTTTC.

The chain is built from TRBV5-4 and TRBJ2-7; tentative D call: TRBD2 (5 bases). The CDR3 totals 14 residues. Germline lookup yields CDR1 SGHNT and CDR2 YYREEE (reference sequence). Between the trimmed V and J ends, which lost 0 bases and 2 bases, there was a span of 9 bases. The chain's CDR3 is CASSLDVGAYEQYF. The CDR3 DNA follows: TGTGCCAGCAGCTTGGACGTCGGGGCCTACGAGCAGTACTTC.

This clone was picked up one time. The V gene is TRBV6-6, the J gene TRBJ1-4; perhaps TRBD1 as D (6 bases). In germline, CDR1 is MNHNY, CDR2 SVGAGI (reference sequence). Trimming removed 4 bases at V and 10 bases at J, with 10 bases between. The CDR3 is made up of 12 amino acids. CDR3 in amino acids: CASSLQGGKLFF. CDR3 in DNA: TGTGCCAGCAGTTTACAGGGTGGAAAACTGTTTTTT.